Below, 31 T cell receptor beta chains from the same sample are listed, as sequenced in a study of Ad26.COV2.S vaccination and SARS-CoV-2 variants. Treatment reported: around 19 received Ad26.COV2.S at low or high dose, single or two shots; 5 received placebo; per-sample allocation not given. On day 63 after the first injection, vaccine and placebo recipients gave samples. Clones were sequenced by immunoSEQ multiplex PCR, and TCRdb holds only the in-frame ones, with some missing. The sample lists over 400,000 clones, over 80% occurring once. Sequences were derived from peripheral blood, sampled in a trial of Ad26.COV2.S vaccine versus placebo. These receptor sequences come from a person between 18 and 65 years old who received the Ad26.COV2.S COVID-19 vaccine or a placebo.

The V gene is TRBV7-2, the J gene TRBJ2-7; 7 nucleotides line up with TRBD1. The CDR3 has 14 amino acids. CDR1 and CDR2 (germline): SGHTA, FQGNSA. V lost 1 base, J lost 6 bases, and 6 bases stayed unmatched. The CDR3 here is CASSLVPTGVEQYF. In DNA, the CDR3 is TGTGCCAGCAGCTTAGTCCCCACAGGGGTCGAGCAGTACTTC.

The chain carries TRBV9 and TRBJ2-3; weak D call: TRBD1 (7 bases). Germline values: CDR1 SGDLS, CDR2 YYNGEE. V lost 0 bases to trimming and J lost 7 bases, with 18 bases between them. This CDR3 region has 16 residues. The CDR3 DNA reads as TGTGCCAGCAGCGTAGTTCAGGGGGGAGCCGCACATACGCAGTATTTT. It is translated as CASSVVQGGAAHTQYF. Full variable domain (outside the CDR3, taken from reference TRBV9 and TRBJ2-3): DSGVTQTPKHLITATGQRVTLRCSPRSGDLSVYWYQQSLDQGLQFLIQYYNGEERAKGNILERFSAQQFPDLHSELNLSSLELGDSALYFCASSVVQGGAAHTQYFGPGTRLTVL.

The rearrangement links TRBV30 to TRBJ2-3; 10 bases map to TRBD2. V shed 4 bases and J 6 bases; nucleotides not matched to a gene: 7. Germline V lookup: CDR1 GTSNPN, CDR2 SVGIG (reference sequence). This CDR3 spans 14 amino acids. Here the CDR3 reads CAWNPAGGADTQYF. CDR3 bases: TGTGCCTGGAACCCAGCGGGGGGGGCGGATACGCAGTATTTT.

The rearrangement joins TRBV7-2 to TRBJ2-5, with TRBD1 identical over 8 bases. The germline gives CDR1 SGHTA, CDR2 FQGNSA. Trimming took 3 bases from V and 4 from J; bases not matched to a gene: 4. This CDR3 has 14 amino acids. The CDR3 nucleotides are TGTGCCAGCAGCTTCGGGACAGGCAGAGAGACCCAGTACTTC. This gives the protein CASSFGTGRETQYF.

The chain uses TRBV7-9 and TRBJ2-7; D remains ambiguous. Germline V lookup: CDR1 SEHNR, CDR2 FQNEAQ (reference sequence). The CDR3 loop spans 13 amino acids. Between the trimmed V and J ends, which lost 3 bases and 3 bases, there was a span of 9 bases. CDR3 in DNA: TGTGCCAGCAGCTTTACGCAGGACTACGAGCAGTACTTC. It encodes CASSFTQDYEQYF.

The rearrangement uses TRBV24-1 and TRBJ1-3; D is unresolved. Germline V gives CDR1 KGHDR, CDR2 SFDVKD. Deletions cut 9 bases from V and 3 bases from J, with 14 bases between. CDR3 length equals 14 residues. CDR3: CATGPGLGGNTIYF. The CDR3 bases are TGTGCCACCGGGCCGGGATTAGGTGGAAACACCATATATTTT.

The rearrangement joins TRBV7-2 to TRBJ2-2, with 9 positions matching TRBD1. Germline CDR1 and CDR2: SGHTA and FQGNSA. J was trimmed by 6 bases and V by 6 bases; bases with no gene match: 8. This CDR3 comprises 15 residues. DNA for the CDR3: TGTGCCAGCAGTAGCAGGGGACAGGGCGCCGGGGAGCTGTTTTTT. It codes for CASSSRGQGAGELFF.

V gene TRBV28 combines with J gene TRBJ2-7, with TRBD2 as a possible D gene (5 bases). The CDR3 extends over 15 amino acids. V lost 5 bases to trimming and J lost 3 bases, with 17 bases between them. Germline CDR1 reads MDHEN; CDR2 reads SYDVKM. CDR3 region: CASSTNGGRGYEQYF. The CDR3 bases are TGTGCCAGCAGTACCAATGGAGGACGAGGCTACGAGCAGTACTTC. The full variable domain, with the rest looked up from reference TRBV28 and TRBJ2-7, is DVKVTQSSRYLVKRTGEKVFLECVQDMDHENMFWYRQDPGLGLRLIYFSYDVKMKEKGDIPEGYSVSREKKERFSLILESASTNQTSMYLCASSTNGGRGYEQYFGPGTRLTVT.

This chain connects TRBV7-2 to TRBJ2-3; D is possibly TRBD2 (6 bases). CDR3 length: 18 residues. The V end lost 1 base, the J end lost 5 bases, and 22 bases lay between the germline ends. In germline, CDR1 is SGHTA, CDR2 FQGNSA. The CDR3, as DNA: TGTGCCAGCAGCTTAGTCGCTCCCCGGGACTTACAACTAGATACGCAGTATTTT. Translated, it gives CASSLVAPRDLQLDTQYF.

This clone was picked up many times. The rearrangement uses TRBV10-1 and TRBJ1-1; TRBD1 aligns across 7 bases. V was clipped by 2 bases and J by 6 bases; unmatched bases: 6. This CDR3 region has 14 residues. CDR1 and CDR2 (germline): WNHNN, SYGVQD (reference sequence). The CDR3 coding sequence is TGCGCCAGCAGTGAGACGGCAGGGGGATCTGAAGCTTTCTTT. It yields the protein CASSETAGGSEAFF.

V is TRBV12-3 or TRBV12-4 and J is TRBJ1-2; no firm D call. This CDR3 is 13 amino acids long. V dropped 3 bases and J dropped 5 bases, with 10 bases sitting between them. The CDR3 sequence: CASSLSLFYGYTF. The CDR3, as DNA: TGTGCCAGCAGTTTGTCGTTGTTTTATGGCTACACCTTC.

The J gene is TRBJ2-7, the V gene TRBV30; 10 bases match TRBD1. Germline assignment: CDR1 GTSNPN and CDR2 SVGIG (reference sequence). Losses at the gene ends were 3 bases for V and 5 bases for J; bases not matched to a gene: 10. The CDR3 contains 15 residues. The CDR3 is CAWRPGQGVFDEQYF. The CDR3 nucleotides read TGTGCCTGGAGACCTGGACAGGGGGTGTTCGACGAGCAGTACTTC.

The chain couples TRBV6-5 to TRBJ2-7; TRBD1 is a possible D gene (6 bases). The CDR3 sequence is 14 residues long. The V gene's germline CDR1 is MNHEY and CDR2 SVGAGI. The V gene lost 2 bases and the J gene lost 4 bases, with 12 bases spanning the gap. The CDR3 DNA reads as TGTGCCAGCAGTTACCTCTCAGGGGTGTACGAGCAGTACTTC. Translated: CASSYLSGVYEQYF.

This clone was seen only once. This chain connects TRBV5-1 to TRBJ1-2, with 11 bases identical to TRBD1. From germline, CDR1 is SGHRS and CDR2 YFSETQ. The CDR3 consists of 15 residues. V was clipped by 4 bases and J by 4 bases; unmatched bases: 6. The CDR3, as DNA: TGCGCCAGCAGCGCTCGGGACAGGGGGTCCTATGGCTACACCTTC. It translates to CASSARDRGSYGYTF.

The chain links TRBV6-1 to TRBJ2-3, with TRBD2 as a possible D gene (5 bases). Germline CDR1 is MNHNS and CDR2 is SASEGT. This CDR3 has 17 amino acids. V was cut by 4 bases and J by 10 bases, with 27 bases left in between. This CDR3 reads CASSAPSGLAQYYPQYF. The CDR3 nucleotides are TGTGCCAGCAGTGCCCCCAGTGGGCTAGCCCAATACTATCCGCAGTATTTT.

V gene TRBV7-9 combines with J gene TRBJ2-1; the D gene is possibly TRBD2 (5 bases). The CDR3 length is 15 residues. Germline V gene sequence: CDR1 SEHNR, CDR2 FQNEAQ (reference sequence). V dropped 1 base and J dropped 3 bases, with 10 bases sitting between them. The CDR3 DNA reads as TGTGCCAGCAGCTTAGGTGCGGGCGGCTACAATGAGCAGTTCTTC. It translates to CASSLGAGGYNEQFF.

The CDR3 protein is CASRRVWVDTEAFF. The CDR3 region has the DNA TGTGCCAGTAGGAGGGTGTGGGTGGACACTGAAGCTTTCTTT. V usage is TRBV11-2 and J usage is TRBJ1-1; no firm D call. Deletions cut 9 bases from V and 3 bases from J, with 17 bases between. Looked up from germline, CDR1 is SGHAT and CDR2 is FQNNGV. The CDR3 spans 14 residues.

The chain is built from TRBV6-5 and TRBJ1-3, with TRBD1 as a possible D gene (5 bases). The CDR3 runs to 14 residues. Germline assignment: CDR1 MNHEY and CDR2 SVGAGI. V was pared by 6 bases and J by 1 base, with 10 bases between. The CDR3 nucleotides read TGTGCCAGCAGCCCGACAGTTTCTGGAAACACCATATATTTT. Amino acids: CASSPTVSGNTIYF.

The chain employs TRBV5-4 and TRBJ2-3, with D tentatively TRBD2 (5 bases). The CDR3 has 14 amino acids. V was trimmed by 2 bases and J by 2 bases, leaving 9 bases between them. From germline, CDR1 is SGHNT and CDR2 YYREEE (reference sequence). The CDR3 is CASSFERATDTQYF. The CDR3 bases are TGTGCCAGCAGCTTTGAGAGGGCCACAGATACGCAGTATTTT.

Remarks on this clone: A junction boundary mismatches the germline segment, possibly from a read error. This chain connects TRBV27 to TRBJ2-7, with 7 bases that match TRBD2. The CDR3 consists of 14 residues. CDR1 is MNHEY and CDR2 is SMNVEV in the germline V gene (reference sequence). The DNA of the CDR3 is TGTGCCAGCAGTTTATGGGGGGGTCCCATCGAGCGGTACTTC. This sequence encodes CASSLWGGPIERYF.

CDR3 bases: TGTGCCAGCAGCCCCGCCCTAGCGGGGGGGATCTCCTACGAGCAGTACTTC. It encodes CASSPALAGGISYEQYF. The gene calls are TRBV3-1 (or the pseudogene TRBV3-2) and TRBJ2-7, with 12 positions matching TRBD2. J was trimmed by 0 bases and V by 4 bases; bases with no gene match: 7. Looked up from germline, CDR1 is LGHDT and CDR2 is YNNKEL (reference sequence). The length of the CDR3 is 17 residues.

The chain has TRBV7-6 and TRBJ2-7; D is perhaps TRBD1 or TRBD2 (5 bases each). The ends were cut back, 4 bases at V and 3 bases at J, with 10 bases in the middle. The length of the CDR3 is 13 residues. Germline-derived CDR1 and CDR2 are SGHVS and FNYEAQ. The chain's CDR3 is CASSSRDHYEQYF. CDR3 DNA sequence: TGTGCCAGCAGCTCCAGGGACCACTACGAGCAGTACTTC.

J is TRBJ2-3 and V is TRBV19, with a weak D call TRBD2 (5 bases). V lost 3 bases to trimming and J lost 0 bases, with 10 bases between them. The CDR3 runs to 15 residues. The V gene's germline CDR1 is LNHDA and CDR2 SQIVND (reference sequence). The CDR3 loop reads CASSISGLSTDTQYF. The CDR3 DNA reads TGTGCCAGTAGTATTTCAGGACTGAGCACAGATACGCAGTATTTT.

The gene calls are TRBV20-1 and TRBJ1-2, with D possibly matching TRBD1 (5 bases). Germline V CDR1 and CDR2: DFQATT, SNEGSKA (reference sequence). The V end lost 6 bases, the J end lost 6 bases, and 11 bases lay between the germline ends. The CDR3 covers 11 residues. The DNA of the CDR3 is TGCAGTGCCAAATCGGGGGATGGCTACACCTTC. Its translation: CSAKSGDGYTF.

Note on this clone: The same CDR3 also results from other DNA sequences found in this sample. The chain is built from TRBV3-1 (or the pseudogene TRBV3-2) and TRBJ1-1; possible D gene TRBD1, 6 bases. V was clipped by 4 bases and J by 0 bases, with 9 bases between them. CDR3 length: 14 residues. Per the germline V gene, CDR1 is LGHDT and CDR2 is YNNKEL (reference sequence). The CDR3 nucleotides are TGTGCCAGCAGCCGAGGACAGCTGAACACTGAAGCTTTCTTT. Protein product: CASSRGQLNTEAFF.

The chain has TRBV7-9 and TRBJ1-4; the D gene is possibly TRBD1 (6 bases). Germline CDR1 is SEHNR and CDR2 is FQNEAQ (reference sequence). The CDR3 loop spans 14 amino acids. Trimming pared 6 bases from V and 2 bases from J, leaving 10 bases between. CDR3 protein: CASSKQGTNEKLFF. The CDR3 coding sequence is TGTGCCAGCAGTAAACAGGGTACTAATGAAAAACTGTTTTTT. The whole variable domain, filled in from reference TRBV7-9 and TRBJ1-4, reads DTGVSQNPRHKITKRGQNVTFRCDPISEHNRLYWYRQTLGQGPEFLTYFQNEAQLEKSRLLSDRFSAERPKGSFSTLEIQRTEQGDSAMYLCASSKQGTNEKLFFGSGTQLSVL.

In its sample, this clone was seen a few times. This CDR3 is CASRSLFPSYNEQFF. The CDR3 nucleotides are TGTGCCAGCAGATCACTATTCCCTTCCTACAATGAGCAGTTCTTC. This chain connects TRBV27 to TRBJ2-1; D call uncertain. The CDR3 length is 15 residues. Trimming left V 6 bases short and J 1 base short, with 13 bases between. Looked up from germline, CDR1 is MNHEY and CDR2 is SMNVEV (reference sequence).

The V and J genes are TRBV4-1 and TRBJ2-5; D gene uncertain. CDR3 length: 18 amino acids. V was clipped by 3 bases and J by 3 bases, with 23 bases between them. CDR1 is MGHRA and CDR2 is YSYEKL in the germline V gene. The CDR3 nucleotides are TGCGCCAGCAGCCATGTATTGGCGATCGCGACGCCGAAAGAGACCCAGTACTTC. Residues: CASSHVLAIATPKETQYF.

The chain links TRBV10-3 to TRBJ1-4; D not resolved. Between the trimmed V and J ends, which lost 5 bases and 7 bases, there was a span of 5 bases. Germline CDR1 ENHRY, CDR2 SYGVKD. This CDR3 has 11 residues. CDR3 coding DNA: TGTGCCATCAGTCCCCCTGAAAAACTGTTTTTT. It encodes CAISPPEKLFF.

This clone appeared once. In DNA, the CDR3 is TGTGCCACCAGTGATTGGGACAAGAACTATGGCTACACCTTC. As protein: CATSDWDKNYGYTF. The chain combines TRBV24-1 with TRBJ1-2, with a possible D match to TRBD1 (6 bases). The CDR3 loop spans 14 amino acids. V lost 2 bases, J lost 2 bases, and 8 bases lay in between. CDR1 KGHDR and CDR2 SFDVKD come from the germline V gene.

The table lists this clone with a few counts. This rearrangement joins TRBV6-4 to TRBJ1-1; perhaps TRBD1 as D (6 bases). V was pared by 2 bases and J by 4 bases, with 14 bases between. CDR1 and CDR2 from the germline V gene are MRHNA and SNTAGT. The CDR3 length is 15 residues. The CDR3 here is CASSDGQGRSTEAFF. The CDR3 region has the DNA TGTGCCAGCAGTGACGGCCAGGGGAGGAGCACTGAAGCTTTCTTT.